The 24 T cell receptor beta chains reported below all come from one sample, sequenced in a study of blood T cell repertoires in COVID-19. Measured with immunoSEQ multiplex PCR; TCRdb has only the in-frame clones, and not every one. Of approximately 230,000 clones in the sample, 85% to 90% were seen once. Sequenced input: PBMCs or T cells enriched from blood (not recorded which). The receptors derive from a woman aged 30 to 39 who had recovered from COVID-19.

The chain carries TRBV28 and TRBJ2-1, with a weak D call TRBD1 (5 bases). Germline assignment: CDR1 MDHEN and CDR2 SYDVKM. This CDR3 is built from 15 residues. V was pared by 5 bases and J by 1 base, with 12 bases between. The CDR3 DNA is TGTGCCAGCAGTGGATCGACAGTTTCCTACAATGAGCAGTTCTTC. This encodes CASSGSTVSYNEQFF.

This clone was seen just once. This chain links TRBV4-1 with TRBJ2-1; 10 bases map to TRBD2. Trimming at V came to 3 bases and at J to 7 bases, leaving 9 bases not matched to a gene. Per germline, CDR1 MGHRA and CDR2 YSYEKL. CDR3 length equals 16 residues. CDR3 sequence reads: CASSHPSGRTQNEQFF. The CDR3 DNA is TGCGCCAGCAGCCACCCTAGCGGGAGAACACAGAATGAGCAGTTCTTC.

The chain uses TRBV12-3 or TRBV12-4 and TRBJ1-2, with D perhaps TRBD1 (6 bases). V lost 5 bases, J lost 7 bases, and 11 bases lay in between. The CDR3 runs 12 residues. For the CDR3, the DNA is TGTGCCAGCAGTAAAAACAGGGTTGGCTACACCTTC. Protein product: CASSKNRVGYTF.

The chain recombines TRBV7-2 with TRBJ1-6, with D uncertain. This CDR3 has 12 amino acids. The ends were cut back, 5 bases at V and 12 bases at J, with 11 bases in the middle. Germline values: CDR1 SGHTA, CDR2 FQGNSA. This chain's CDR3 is CASSPPSRPLHF. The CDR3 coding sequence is TGTGCCAGCAGCCCCCCCAGTCGACCCCTCCACTTT.

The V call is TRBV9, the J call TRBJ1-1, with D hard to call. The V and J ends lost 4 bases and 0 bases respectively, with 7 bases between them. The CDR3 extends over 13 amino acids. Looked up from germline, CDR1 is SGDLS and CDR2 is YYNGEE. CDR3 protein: CASSRDMNTEAFF. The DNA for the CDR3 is TGTGCCAGCAGCAGAGACATGAACACTGAAGCTTTCTTT.

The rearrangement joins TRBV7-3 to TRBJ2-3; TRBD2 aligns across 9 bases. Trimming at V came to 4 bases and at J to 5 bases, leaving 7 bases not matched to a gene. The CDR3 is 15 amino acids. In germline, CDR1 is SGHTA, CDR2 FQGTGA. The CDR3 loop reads CASSSIAGAGDTQYF. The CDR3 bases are TGTGCCAGCAGCTCGATAGCGGGAGCTGGAGATACGCAGTATTTT.

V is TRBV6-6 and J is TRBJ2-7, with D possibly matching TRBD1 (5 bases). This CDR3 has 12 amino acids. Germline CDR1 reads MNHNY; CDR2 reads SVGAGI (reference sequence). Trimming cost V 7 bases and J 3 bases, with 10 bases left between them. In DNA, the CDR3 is TGTGCCAGCACGGGCCAGGGCTACGAGCAGTACTTC. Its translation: CASTGQGYEQYF.

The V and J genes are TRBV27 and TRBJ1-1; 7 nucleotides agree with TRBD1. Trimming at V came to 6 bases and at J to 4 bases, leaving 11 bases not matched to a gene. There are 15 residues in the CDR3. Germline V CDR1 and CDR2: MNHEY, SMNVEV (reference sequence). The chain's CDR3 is CASRETDRAGTEAFF. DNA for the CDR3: TGTGCCAGCAGGGAAACAGACAGGGCGGGCACTGAAGCTTTCTTT.

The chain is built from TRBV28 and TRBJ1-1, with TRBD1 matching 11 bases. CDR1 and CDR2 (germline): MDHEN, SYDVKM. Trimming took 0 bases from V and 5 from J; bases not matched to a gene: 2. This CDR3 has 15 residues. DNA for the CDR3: TGTGCCAGCAGTTTATGGGGGACAGGGGGGACTGAAGCTTTCTTT. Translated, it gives CASSLWGTGGTEAFF. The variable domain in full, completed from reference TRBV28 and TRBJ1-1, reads DVKVTQSSRYLVKRTGEKVFLECVQDMDHENMFWYRQDPGLGLRLIYFSYDVKMKEKGDIPEGYSVSREKKERFSLILESASTNQTSMYLCASSLWGTGGTEAFFGQGTRLTVV.

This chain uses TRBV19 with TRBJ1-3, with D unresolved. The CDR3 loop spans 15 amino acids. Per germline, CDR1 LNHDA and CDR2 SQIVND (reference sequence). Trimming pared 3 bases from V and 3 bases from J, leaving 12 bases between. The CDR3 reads CASSIDPGSGNTIYF. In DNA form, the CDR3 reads TGTGCCAGTAGTATTGACCCGGGGAGTGGAAACACCATATATTTT. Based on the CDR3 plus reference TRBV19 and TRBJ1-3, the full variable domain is DGGITQSPKYLFRKEGQNVTLSCEQNLNHDAMYWYRQDPGQGLRLIYYSQIVNDFQKGDIAEGYSVSREKKESFPLTVTSAQKNPTAFYLCASSIDPGSGNTIYFGEGSWLTVV.

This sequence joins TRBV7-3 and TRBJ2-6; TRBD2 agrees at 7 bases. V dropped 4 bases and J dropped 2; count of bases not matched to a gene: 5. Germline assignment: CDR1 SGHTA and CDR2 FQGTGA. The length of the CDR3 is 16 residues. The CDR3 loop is CASSYRGGTGANVLTF. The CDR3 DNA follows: TGTGCCAGCAGCTATCGCGGGGGTACTGGGGCCAACGTCCTGACTTTC. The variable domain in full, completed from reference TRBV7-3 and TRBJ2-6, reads GAGVSQTPSNKVTEKGKYVELRCDPISGHTALYWYRQSLGQGPEFLIYFQGTGAADDSGLPNDRFFAVRPEGSVSTLKIQRTERGDSAVYLCASSYRGGTGANVLTFGAGSRLTVL.

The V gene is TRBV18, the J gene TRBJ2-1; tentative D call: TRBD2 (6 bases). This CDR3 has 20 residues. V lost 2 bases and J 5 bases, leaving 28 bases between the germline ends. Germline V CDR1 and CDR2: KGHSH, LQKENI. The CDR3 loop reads CASSPFSGLYRAPRDNEQFF. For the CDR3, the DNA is TGTGCCAGCTCACCATTTAGCGGACTATATAGGGCCCCCCGCGACAATGAGCAGTTCTTC.

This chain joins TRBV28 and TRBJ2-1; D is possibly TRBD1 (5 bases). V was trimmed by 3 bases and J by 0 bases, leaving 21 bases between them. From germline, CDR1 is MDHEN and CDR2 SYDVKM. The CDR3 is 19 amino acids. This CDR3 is CASSLLGLRLDSSYNEQFF. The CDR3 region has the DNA TGTGCCAGCAGTTTGTTGGGCCTAAGGCTCGACAGCTCCTACAATGAGCAGTTCTTC. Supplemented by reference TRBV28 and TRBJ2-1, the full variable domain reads DVKVTQSSRYLVKRTGEKVFLECVQDMDHENMFWYRQDPGLGLRLIYFSYDVKMKEKGDIPEGYSVSREKKERFSLILESASTNQTSMYLCASSLLGLRLDSSYNEQFFGPGTRLTVL.

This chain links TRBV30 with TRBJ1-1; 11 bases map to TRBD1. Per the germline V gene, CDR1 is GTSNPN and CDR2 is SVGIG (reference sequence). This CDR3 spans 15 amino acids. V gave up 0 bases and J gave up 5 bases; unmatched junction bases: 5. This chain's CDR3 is CAWSVLGQGGTEAFF. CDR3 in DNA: TGTGCCTGGAGTGTATTGGGACAGGGGGGAACTGAAGCTTTCTTT.

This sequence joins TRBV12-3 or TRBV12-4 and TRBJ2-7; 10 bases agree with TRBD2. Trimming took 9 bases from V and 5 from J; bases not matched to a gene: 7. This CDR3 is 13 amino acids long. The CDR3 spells CASGTSAGDEQYF. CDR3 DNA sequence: TGTGCCAGTGGGACTAGCGCTGGAGACGAGCAGTACTTC.

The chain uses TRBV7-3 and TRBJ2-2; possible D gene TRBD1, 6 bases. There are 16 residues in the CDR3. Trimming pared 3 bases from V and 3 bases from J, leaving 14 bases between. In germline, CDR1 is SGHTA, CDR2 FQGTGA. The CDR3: CASSLAGTLDTGELFF. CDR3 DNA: TGTGCCAGCAGCTTGGCCGGGACACTTGACACCGGGGAGCTGTTTTTT.

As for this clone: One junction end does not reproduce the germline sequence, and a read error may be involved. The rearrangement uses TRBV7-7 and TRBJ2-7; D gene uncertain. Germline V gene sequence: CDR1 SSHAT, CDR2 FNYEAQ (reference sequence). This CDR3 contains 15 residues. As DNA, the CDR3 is TGTGCTAGCAGCTTAAACCTCGAGGCGGTCTACGAGCAGTACTTC. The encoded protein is CASSLNLEAVYEQYF.

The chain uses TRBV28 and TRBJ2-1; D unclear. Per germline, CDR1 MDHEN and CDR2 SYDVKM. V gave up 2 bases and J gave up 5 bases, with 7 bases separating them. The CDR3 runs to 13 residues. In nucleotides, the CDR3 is TGTGCCAGCAGTTTACTCGTCGACAATGAGCAGTTCTTC. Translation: CASSLLVDNEQFF.

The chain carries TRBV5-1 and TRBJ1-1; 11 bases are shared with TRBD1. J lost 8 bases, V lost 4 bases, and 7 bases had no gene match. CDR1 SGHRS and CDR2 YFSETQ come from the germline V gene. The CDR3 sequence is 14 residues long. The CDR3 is CASSERTGGPEAFF. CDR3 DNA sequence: TGCGCCAGCAGCGAAAGGACAGGGGGCCCCGAAGCTTTCTTT.

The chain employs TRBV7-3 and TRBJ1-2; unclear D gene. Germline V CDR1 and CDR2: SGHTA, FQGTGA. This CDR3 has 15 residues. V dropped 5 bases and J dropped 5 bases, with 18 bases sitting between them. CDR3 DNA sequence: TGTGCCAGCAGCCCAGACGGAACAGTTAGGTATGGCTACACCTTC. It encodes CASSPDGTVRYGYTF.

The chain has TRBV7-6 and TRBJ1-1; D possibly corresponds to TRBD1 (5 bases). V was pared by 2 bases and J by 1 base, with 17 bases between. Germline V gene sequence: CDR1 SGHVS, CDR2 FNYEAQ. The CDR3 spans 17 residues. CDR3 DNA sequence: TGTGCCAGCAGCTTACTTATGCAGGGAATGCGGAACACTGAAGCTTTCTTT. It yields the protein CASSLLMQGMRNTEAFF.

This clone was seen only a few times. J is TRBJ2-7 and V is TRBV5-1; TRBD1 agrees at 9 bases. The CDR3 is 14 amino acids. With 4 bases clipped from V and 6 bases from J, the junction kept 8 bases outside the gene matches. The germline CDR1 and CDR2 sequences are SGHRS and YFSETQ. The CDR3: CASSARQGVGEQYF. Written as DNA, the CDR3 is TGCGCCAGCAGCGCTCGACAGGGGGTGGGCGAGCAGTACTTC. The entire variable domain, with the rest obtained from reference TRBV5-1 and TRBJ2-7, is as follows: KAGVTQTPRYLIKTRGQQVTLSCSPISGHRSVSWYQQTPGQGLQFLFEYFSETQRNKGNFPGRFSGRQFSNSRSEMNVSTLELGDSALYLCASSARQGVGEQYFGPGTRLTVT.

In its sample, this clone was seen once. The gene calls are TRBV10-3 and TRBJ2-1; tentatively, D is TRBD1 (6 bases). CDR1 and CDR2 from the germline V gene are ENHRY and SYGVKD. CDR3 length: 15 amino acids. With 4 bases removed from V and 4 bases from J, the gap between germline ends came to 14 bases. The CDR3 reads CAISGPQGIYNEQFF. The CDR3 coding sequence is TGTGCCATCAGTGGACCCCAGGGGATTTACAATGAGCAGTTCTTC.

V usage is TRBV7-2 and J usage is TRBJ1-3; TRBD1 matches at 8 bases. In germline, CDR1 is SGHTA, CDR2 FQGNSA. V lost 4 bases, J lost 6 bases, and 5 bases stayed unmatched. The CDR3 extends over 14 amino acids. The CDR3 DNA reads TGTGCCAGCAGCTGGACAGGGCAAGAAAACACCATATATTTT. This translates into CASSWTGQENTIYF.